This T cell receptor beta chain was recorded in a study of blood T cell repertoires in COVID-19. Across the study: Acute and convalescent COVID-19 specimens originated in the United States, Italy and Spain. T cells, B-cell-depleted T cells, or PBMCs supplied cDNA or gDNA.

CDR1 is SGHTA, CDR2 FQGTGA, per germline. The trim removed 5 bases at V and 4 bases at J, leaving 8 bases unmatched. This CDR3 contains 16 residues. How the authors handled the data: Estimation of nucleated cell counts was performed using reference gene primer amplification. Profiling relied on immunoSEQ multiplex PCR, and the TCRdb table lists in-frame clones only, not all of them. V, J and clone size were drawn from that table, and D and trimming were deduced from the DNA. The data hold around 270,000 clones, with 80% to 90% observed a single time. V and J are TRBV7-3 and TRBJ2-2, with 9 bases lining up with TRBD2. The sample consisted of peripheral blood. The TCR sequence derives from a man aged 55 to 70 with acute or convalescent COVID-19. CDR3 sequence reads: CASSLAGGPITGELFF. The DNA of the CDR3 is TGTGCCAGCAGCCTCGCGGGGGGGCCCATCACCGGGGAGCTGTTTTTT.